The rows below give T cell receptor beta chains drawn from one sample of a study of blood T cells in healthy people across ages. TCRdb reprocessed the 5' RACE reads via MiXCR and lists one record per CDR3 protein. The table includes around 1,700,000 distinct CDR3 sequences, under 30% detected once. Sequenced: blood. All receptors come from a woman aged 25-40 years in good health. CDR3s include the opening cysteine and the closing phenylalanine or tryptophan. A D gene is named only where the DNA matches it firmly. Only part of the rows carry a size: once, few, many, or a class if the clone is expanded.

>TRBD2|-|TRBV4-1|TRBJ2-1
CASSQDVGTSGNEQFF
TGCGCCAGCAGCCAAGACGTAGGGACTAGCGGTAATGAGCAGTTCTTC
>-|many|TRBV20-1|TRBJ1-2
CSAVQQRDYGYTF
TGCAGTGCTGTACAGCAAAGGGACTATGGCTACACCTTC
>TRBD1|-|TRBV7-9|TRBJ2-5
CASSKNLSWYRGETQYF
TGTGCCAGCAGCAAAAACTTATCTTGGTACAGGGGAGAGACCCAGTACTTC
>-|-|TRBV20-1|TRBJ2-7
CSSSLRGSYNEQYF
TGCAGTTCATCTCTAAGAGGTTCCTACAATGAGCAGTACTTC
>-|-|TRBV4-2|TRBJ2-7
CASSQDNLLGAALSAEQYF
TGTGCCAGCAGCCAAGATAATTTATTAGGAGCAGCTCTTTCTGCCGAGCAGTACTTC
>-|-|TRBV6-6|TRBJ1-2
CASSLGDAWSGGYTF
TGTGCCAGCAGTTTAGGGGACGCCTGGTCGGGGGGCTACACCTTC
>-|many|TRBV6-5|TRBJ2-7
CASSYSRRGQPGNEQYF
TGTGCCAGCAGTTACTCGAGGCGAGGGCAACCAGGAAACGAGCAGTACTTC
>TRBD2|-|TRBV5-1|TRBJ2-3
CASTLSGGADTQYF
TGCGCCAGCACATTGAGCGGGGGAGCAGATACGCAGTATTTT
>-|few|TRBV12-3/TRBV12-4|TRBJ2-7
CASSPTSGVVYEQYF
TGTGCCAGCAGCCCCACAAGCGGAGTGGTCTACGAGCAGTACTTC
>-|-|TRBV7-9|TRBJ2-2
CASSWETTGELFF
TGTGCCAGCAGCTGGGAAACGACGGGGGAGCTGTTTTTT
>-|few|TRBV20-1|TRBJ1-3
CSAPQGDTIYF
TGCAGTGCTCCCCAGGGAGACACCATATATTTT
>TRBD1|-|TRBV27|TRBJ2-5
CASSITWDRGREETQYF
TGTGCCAGCAGTATCACCTGGGACAGGGGCCGGGAAGAGACCCAGTACTTC
>TRBD1|few|TRBV7-9|TRBJ1-2
CASAGQGYGYTF
TGTGCCAGCGCGGGACAGGGGTATGGCTACACCTTC
>-|few|TRBV5-1|TRBJ2-5
CASSPQEGGRSEETQYF
TGCGCCAGCAGCCCCCAGGAGGGGGGCCGCTCGGAAGAGACCCAGTACTTC
>TRBD2|-|TRBV6-4|TRBJ2-1
CASAPSGGSYNEQFF
TGTGCCAGCGCCCCTAGCGGGGGGTCCTACAATGAGCAGTTCTTC
>-|-|TRBV6-5|TRBJ1-4
CASSYSGRDGEKPFF
TGTGCCAGCAGTTACTCGGGAAGGGACGGTGAAAAACCGTTTTTT
>-|-|TRBV7-2|TRBJ1-3
CASSLADSRSGNTIYF
TGTGCCAGCAGCTTAGCAGACAGTCGCTCTGGAAACACCATATATTTT
>TRBD2|-|TRBV9|TRBJ2-3
CASSGTSWADTQYF
TGTGCCAGCAGCGGGACTAGTTGGGCAGATACGCAGTATTTT
>-|few|TRBV12-3/TRBV12-4|TRBJ1-2
CASSLYRDRSYGYTF
TGTGCCAGCAGTTTATATAGGGATAGGAGCTATGGCTACACCTTC
>-|many|TRBV12-3/TRBV12-4|TRBJ1-2
CAREALGAGRNNYGYTF
TGTGCCAGGGAGGCGCTCGGGGCGGGTCGTAATAACTATGGCTACACCTTC
>-|few|TRBV6-6|TRBJ2-5
CASRVMSGEETQYF
TGTGCCAGCAGAGTTATGAGCGGAGAAGAGACCCAGTACTTC
>TRBD2|-|TRBV20-1|TRBJ2-1
CSADSGRRGNEQFF
TGCAGTGCTGACAGCGGGAGAAGGGGGAATGAGCAGTTCTTC
>TRBD1|-|TRBV9|TRBJ1-4
CASSETGQGYEKLFF
TGTGCCAGCAGCGAGACTGGACAGGGGTATGAAAAACTGTTTTTT
>-|many|TRBV12-3/TRBV12-4|TRBJ2-3
CASTLLQGKTQYF
TGTGCCAGCACCTTACTACAGGGAAAGACGCAGTATTTT
>TRBD2|few|TRBV3-1|TRBJ2-3
CASSLREVSTDTQYF
TGTGCCAGCAGCTTACGGGAGGTTAGCACAGATACGCAGTATTTT
>TRBD1|few|TRBV6-2/TRBV6-3|TRBJ1-2
CASSPPGQRNYGYTF
TGTGCCAGCAGTCCACCGGGACAGCGTAACTATGGCTACACCTTC
>-|-|TRBV12-3/TRBV12-4|TRBJ1-1
CASNPGLMGTVAFF
TGTGCCAGCAATCCAGGGCTTATGGGAACTGTAGCTTTCTTT
>TRBD2|-|TRBV2|TRBJ2-1
CASSFERGGGPHEQFF
TGTGCCAGCAGTTTCGAGCGGGGGGGCGGCCCCCATGAGCAGTTCTTC
>TRBD2|-|TRBV7-2|TRBJ2-3
CASSFLAGGIADTQYF
TGTGCCAGCAGCTTCTTAGCGGGAGGGATCGCAGATACGCAGTATTTT
>-|few|TRBV10-2|TRBJ2-1
CASSVPTSEQFF
TGCGCCAGCAGTGTCCCGACTAGTGAGCAGTTCTTC
>-|-|TRBV7-2|TRBJ1-1
CASSSATYWDTEAFF
TGTGCCAGCAGTTCAGCGACATATTGGGACACTGAAGCTTTCTTT
>-|many|TRBV7-9|TRBJ2-5
CASSLSPGQQETQYF
TGTGCCAGCAGCTTATCCCCCGGACAGCAAGAGACCCAGTACTTC
>TRBD2|-|TRBV27|TRBJ2-7
CASSLFSGRTYEQYF
TGTGCCAGCAGTTTATTCAGCGGGAGAACCTACGAGCAGTACTTC
>-|few|TRBV29-1|TRBJ2-7
CSVRRGLLEQYF
TGCAGCGTGCGGCGGGGTCTGCTCGAGCAGTACTTC
>TRBD2|many|TRBV5-1|TRBJ2-5
CASSSGLAGALETQYF
TGCGCCAGCAGCTCTGGACTAGCGGGGGCCCTAGAGACCCAGTACTTC
>-|few|TRBV5-1|TRBJ2-3
CASSISDNTDTQYF
TGCGCCAGCAGCATAAGTGACAACACAGATACGCAGTATTTT
>-|-|TRBV20-1|TRBJ2-3
CSAPGGDGGTDTQYF
TGCAGTGCGCCTGGAGGGGACGGCGGCACAGATACGCAGTATTTT
>TRBD1|few|TRBV5-6|TRBJ2-4
CASSRTGTVLAKNIQYF
TGTGCCAGCAGCCGGACCGGGACAGTACTAGCCAAAAACATTCAGTACTTC
>-|few|TRBV12-3/TRBV12-4|TRBJ1-1
CASGATEAFF
TGTGCCAGCGGGGCGACTGAAGCTTTCTTT
>-|-|TRBV20-1|TRBJ2-7
CSAKRAGGIYEQYF
TGCAGTGCTAAACGAGCAGGAGGCATATACGAGCAGTACTTC
>TRBD1|-|TRBV28|TRBJ2-1
CASSFSPATGGSYNEQFF
TGTGCCAGCAGTTTCAGTCCCGCAACAGGGGGCTCCTACAATGAGCAGTTCTTC
>TRBD1|few|TRBV7-9|TRBJ1-1
CASSPQTGTAEAFF
TGTGCCAGCAGCCCCCAGACAGGGACCGCTGAAGCTTTCTTT
>-|-|TRBV27|TRBJ2-3
CASSLRLPSTDTQYF
TGTGCCAGCAGTCTCCGACTACCCAGCACAGATACGCAGTATTTT
>TRBD2|many|TRBV7-2|TRBJ2-1
CASSLERGGREQFF
TGTGCCAGCAGCTTAGAGCGGGGGGGCCGGGAGCAGTTCTTC
>-|-|TRBV12-3/TRBV12-4|TRBJ2-5
CASSFGWGAGETQYF
TGTGCCAGCAGTTTCGGCTGGGGGGCTGGAGAGACCCAGTACTTC
>-|-|TRBV20-1|TRBJ2-7
CSVRFGSSYEQYF
TGCAGTGTTAGATTCGGGAGCTCCTACGAGCAGTACTTC